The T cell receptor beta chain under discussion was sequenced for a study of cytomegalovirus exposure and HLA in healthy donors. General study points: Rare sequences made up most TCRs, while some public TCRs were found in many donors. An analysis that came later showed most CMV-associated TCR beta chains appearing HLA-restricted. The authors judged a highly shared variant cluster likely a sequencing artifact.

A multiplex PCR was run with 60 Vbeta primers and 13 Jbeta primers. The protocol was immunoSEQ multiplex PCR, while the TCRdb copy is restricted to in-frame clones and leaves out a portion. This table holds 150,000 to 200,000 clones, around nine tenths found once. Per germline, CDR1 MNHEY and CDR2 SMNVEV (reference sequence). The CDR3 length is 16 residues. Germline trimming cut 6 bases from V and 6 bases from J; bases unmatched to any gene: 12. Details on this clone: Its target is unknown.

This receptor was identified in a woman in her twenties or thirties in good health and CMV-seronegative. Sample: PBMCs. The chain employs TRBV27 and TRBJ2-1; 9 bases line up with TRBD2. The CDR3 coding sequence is TGTGCCAGCAGCCCGGGACTAGCATCCACAATCAATGAGCAGTTCTTC. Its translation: CASSPGLASTINEQFF.